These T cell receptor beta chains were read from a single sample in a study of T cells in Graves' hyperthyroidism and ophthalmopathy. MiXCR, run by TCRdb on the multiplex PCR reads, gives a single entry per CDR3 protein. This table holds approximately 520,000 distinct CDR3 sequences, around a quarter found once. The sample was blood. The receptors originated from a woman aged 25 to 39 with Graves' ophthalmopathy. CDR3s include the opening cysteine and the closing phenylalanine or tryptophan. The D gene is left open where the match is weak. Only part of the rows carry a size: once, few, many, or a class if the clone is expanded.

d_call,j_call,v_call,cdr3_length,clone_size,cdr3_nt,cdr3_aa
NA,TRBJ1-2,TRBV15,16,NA,TGTGCCACCAGCAGAGCGCGGGGCCCAGCTAACTATGGCTACACCTTC,CATSRARGPANYGYTF
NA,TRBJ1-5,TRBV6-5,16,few,TGTGCCAGCAGTTACTCGAGTTATATGGGTGGTCAGCCCCAGCATTTT,CASSYSSYMGGQPQHF
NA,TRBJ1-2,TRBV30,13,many,TGTGCCTGGAGTGTCGGAGGTGCAGGTGGCTACACCTTC,CAWSVGGAGGYTF
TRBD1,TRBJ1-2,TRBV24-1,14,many,TGTGCCACCAGTGATGGGACAGGGTACTATGGCTACACCTTC,CATSDGTGYYGYTF
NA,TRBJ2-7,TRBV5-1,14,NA,TGCGCCAGCAGCTGGGGTGGCCAGGGCTACGAGCAGTACTTC,CASSWGGQGYEQYF
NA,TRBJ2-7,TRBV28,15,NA,TGTGCCAGCAGTCGCTGGCTCATTTCAGCCTACGAGCAGTACTTC,CASSRWLISAYEQYF
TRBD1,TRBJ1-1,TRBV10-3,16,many,TGTGCCATCAGTGAAAAATCCGGGACAGGGGGCACTGAAGCTTTCTTT,CAISEKSGTGGTEAFF
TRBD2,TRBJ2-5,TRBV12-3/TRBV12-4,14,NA,TGTGCCAGCAGTTCCAGGTCGGGGGGAGAGACCCAGTACTTC,CASSSRSGGETQYF
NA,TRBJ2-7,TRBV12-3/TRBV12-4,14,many,TGTGCCAGCAGCCTAAACAGTTTAACCTACGAGCAGTACTTC,CASSLNSLTYEQYF
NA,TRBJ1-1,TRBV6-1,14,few,TGTGCCAGCACCAAGAGAGGGCAGGACACTGAAGCTTTCTTT,CASTKRGQDTEAFF
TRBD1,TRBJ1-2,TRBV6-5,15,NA,TGTGCCAGCAGTTACTTACGACAGGGGGACTATGGCTACACCTTC,CASSYLRQGDYGYTF
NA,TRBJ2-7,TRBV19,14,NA,TGTGCCAGTAGGCCGACCGATAGCTCCTACGAGCAGTACTTC,CASRPTDSSYEQYF
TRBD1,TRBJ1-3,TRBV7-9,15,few,TGTGCCAGCAGTGTTACAGGGGGCTCTGGAAACACCATATATTTT,CASSVTGGSGNTIYF
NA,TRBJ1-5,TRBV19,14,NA,TGTGCCAGTAGTATAGGGGGCTGGGCCCAGCCCCAGCATTTT,CASSIGGWAQPQHF
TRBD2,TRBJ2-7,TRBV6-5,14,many,TGTGCCAGCAGTTCCGGTGGGGGGGGTCTACAGCAGTACTTC,CASSSGGGGLQQYF
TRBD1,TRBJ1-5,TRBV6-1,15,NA,TGTGCCAGCAGCTCCGGGACAGGGGTGACTCAGCCCCAGCATTTT,CASSSGTGVTQPQHF
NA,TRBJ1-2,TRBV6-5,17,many,TGTGCCAGCAGTTACCTCTTAGGGCCCACCGGGGGCGGTGGCTACACCTTC,CASSYLLGPTGGGGYTF
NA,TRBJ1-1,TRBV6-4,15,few,TGTGCCAGCAGTGACTCGAGGCAGCAAAACACTGAAGCTTTCTTT,CASSDSRQQNTEAFF
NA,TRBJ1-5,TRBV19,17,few,TGTGCCAGTAGCCAACCGGGACAAAATATAGGCAATCAGCCCCAGCATTTT,CASSQPGQNIGNQPQHF
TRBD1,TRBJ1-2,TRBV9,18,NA,TGTGCCAGCAGCGTTCCTGATCTCCCGGGACAGGGTTACTATGGCTACACCTTC,CASSVPDLPGQGYYGYTF
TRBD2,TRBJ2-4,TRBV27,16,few,TGTGCCAGCAGTGCTGGACTAGCGGGGATCAAAAACATTCAGTACTTC,CASSAGLAGIKNIQYF
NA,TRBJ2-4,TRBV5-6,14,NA,TGTGCCAGCAGCCCCAGGGGCCTCGGAAACATTCAGTACTTC,CASSPRGLGNIQYF
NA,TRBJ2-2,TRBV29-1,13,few,TGCAGCGTTACTCAGCTGAACACCGGGGAGCTGTTTTTT,CSVTQLNTGELFF
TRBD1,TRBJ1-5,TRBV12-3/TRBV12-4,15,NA,TGTGCCAGCAGTTTCTCACAGGGGATAGGACAGCCCCAGCATTTT,CASSFSQGIGQPQHF
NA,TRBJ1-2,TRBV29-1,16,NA,TGCAGCGTTGGTGACAGGTCGGGGAGGGCTTATAATGGCTACACCTTC,CSVGDRSGRAYNGYTF
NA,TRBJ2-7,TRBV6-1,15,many,TGTGCCAGCATCTCAGGCAACAGTTACTCCTACGAGCAGTACTTC,CASISGNSYSYEQYF
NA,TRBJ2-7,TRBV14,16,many,TGTGCCAGCAGCCAAGATCCCGTCCCCAGGGGAGGGTTACAGTACTTC,CASSQDPVPRGGLQYF
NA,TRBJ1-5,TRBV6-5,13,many,TGTGCCAGCGTTACAGGTAACAATCAGCCCCAGCATTTT,CASVTGNNQPQHF
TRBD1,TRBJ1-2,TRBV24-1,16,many,TGTGCCACCAGTGACCCTGGGACAGGGGGTAACTATGGCTACACCTTC,CATSDPGTGGNYGYTF
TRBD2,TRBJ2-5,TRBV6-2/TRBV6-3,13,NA,TGTGCCAGGGGGGGGGGGTTGTCAGAGACCCAGTACTTC,CARGGGLSETQYF
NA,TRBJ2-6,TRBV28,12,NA,TGTGCCAGCAGTTATTTGGGCAACGTCCTGACTTTC,CASSYLGNVLTF
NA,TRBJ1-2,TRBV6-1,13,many,TGTGCCAGCAGTACGGGGATTCGTGCTGGCTACACCTTC,CASSTGIRAGYTF
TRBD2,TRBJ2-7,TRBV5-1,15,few,TGCGCCAGCATCCTGACGCCGGGGGGTTTCGGGAAGCAGTACTTC,CASILTPGGFGKQYF
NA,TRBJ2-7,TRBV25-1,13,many,TGTGCCAGCAGCGACGGTTACTCCTACGAGCAGTACTTC,CASSDGYSYEQYF
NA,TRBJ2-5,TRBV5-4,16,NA,TGTGCCAGCAGCTTGGCAGGTCCAATGAGTAAAGAGACCCAGTACTTC,CASSLAGPMSKETQYF
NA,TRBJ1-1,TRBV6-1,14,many,TGTGCCAGCAGGTCACCGACAGCCGGCAGTGAAGCTTTCTTT,CASRSPTAGSEAFF
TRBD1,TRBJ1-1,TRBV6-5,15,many,TGTGCCAGCATCAAACCACAGGGGGCGATCACTGAAGCTTTCTTT,CASIKPQGAITEAFF
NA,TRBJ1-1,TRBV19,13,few,TGTGCCAGTAGTATAGACGGCTACGCTGAAGCTTTCTTT,CASSIDGYAEAFF
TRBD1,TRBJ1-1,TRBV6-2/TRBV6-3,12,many,TGTGCCAGCAGTGGACAGGGGTCCGGAGCTTTCTTT,CASSGQGSGAFF
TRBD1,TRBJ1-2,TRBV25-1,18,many,TGTGCCAGCAGCTCGCGCGGGACAGGGGGCGAAGTCTTTTATGGCTACACCTTC,CASSSRGTGGEVFYGYTF
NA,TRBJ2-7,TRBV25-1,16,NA,TGTGCCAGCAGTCCCCCTTTGGAAACTAACTCCTACGAGCAGTACTTC,CASSPPLETNSYEQYF